The 10 T cell receptor beta chains presented below share a single source sample, sequenced in a study of blood T cell repertoires in COVID-19. Libraries were prepared by immunoSEQ multiplex PCR; TCRdb keeps only in-frame clonotypes and omits some of them. The sample contains around 70,000 clones, 91% of which appear only once. Sequenced material: peripheral blood. Every receptor here comes from a human donor in a cohort sampled during active COVID-19.

V gene TRBV4-1 combines with J gene TRBJ2-7; 7 bases align to TRBD2. Germline V lookup: CDR1 MGHRA, CDR2 YSYEKL. The CDR3 is 17 amino acids. V shed 1 base and J 7 bases; nucleotides not matched to a gene: 16. The CDR3 is CASSQVGRDKHGSEQYF. In DNA, the CDR3 is TGCGCCAGCAGCCAAGTGGGGAGGGATAAGCATGGGAGTGAGCAGTACTTC.

This clone has a handful of counts. The rearrangement uses TRBV6-2 or TRBV6-3 and TRBJ2-7; 9 bases fit TRBD2. V dropped 4 bases and J dropped 7; count of bases not matched to a gene: 11. Germline values: CDR1 MNHEY, CDR2 SVGEGT. This CDR3 comprises 15 residues. DNA for the CDR3: TGTGCCAGCAGTTGGCGGGAGGGCCTCGTGAGGGAGCAGTACTTC. Protein: CASSWREGLVREQYF.

The table lists this clone with a count of one. The V call is TRBV10-1, the J call TRBJ2-1; D is ambiguous. The CDR3 covers 15 residues. Trimming cost V 7 bases and J 0 bases, with 13 bases left between them. CDR1 is WNHNN and CDR2 is SYGVQD in the germline V gene (reference sequence). The CDR3: CASNAPYSSYNEQFF. In DNA form, the CDR3 reads TGCGCCAGCAACGCACCCTATAGCTCCTACAATGAGCAGTTCTTC.

V and J are TRBV7-9 and TRBJ1-3; TRBD1 aligns across 12 bases. Germline V gene data show CDR1 as SEHNR and CDR2 as FQNEAQ (reference sequence). The CDR3 contains 19 residues. The V and J ends lost 5 bases and 4 bases, in that order; junction bases with no gene match: 15. The CDR3 bases are TGTGCCAGCAGCCACCCTTTGGGACAGGGGGCGGTAGAAGGAAACACCATATATTTT. Translation gives CASSHPLGQGAVEGNTIYF.

The chain is built from TRBV18 and TRBJ2-3; D is possibly TRBD2 (6 bases). This CDR3 comprises 19 residues. The germline CDR1 and CDR2 sequences are KGHSH and LQKENI. With 6 bases removed from V and 2 bases from J, the gap between germline ends came to 27 bases. The CDR3 here is CASSRELAGPTYATDTQYF. Written as DNA, the CDR3 is TGTGCCAGCTCGAGAGAACTGGCGGGGCCTACCTACGCCACAGATACGCAGTATTTT.

The J gene is TRBJ2-2, the V gene TRBV7-9, with 8 bases aligning to TRBD2. There are 16 residues in the CDR3. J was trimmed by 3 bases and V by 2 bases; bases with no gene match: 5. Germline V gives CDR1 SEHNR, CDR2 FQNEAQ (reference sequence). The CDR3 sequence: CASSLSAGGYTGELFF. The CDR3 nucleotides are TGTGCCAGCAGCTTATCGGCGGGGGGATACACCGGGGAGCTGTTTTTT.

This chain connects TRBV11-2 to TRBJ2-1, with 8 bases identical to TRBD2. This CDR3 is built from 17 residues. Trimming removed 5 bases from V and 4 bases from J; junction bases left unmatched: 13. Germline loops: CDR1 SGHAT, CDR2 FQNNGV. The DNA of the CDR3 is TGTGCCAGCAGCCCAGTTCGGGCGGGAGGCAATTACAATGAGCAGTTCTTC. It codes for CASSPVRAGGNYNEQFF.

The rearrangement links TRBV7-3 to TRBJ2-7; D is perhaps TRBD1 (6 bases). This CDR3 spans 15 amino acids. Germline assignment: CDR1 SGHTA and CDR2 FQGTGA. Between the trimmed V and J ends, which lost 2 bases and 6 bases, there was a span of 17 bases. This chain's CDR3 is CASSLDRAGAGEQYF. CDR3 DNA sequence: TGTGCCAGCAGCTTAGATCGGGCAGGGGCGGGCGAGCAGTACTTC.

A single count supports this clone. The CDR3 region has the DNA TGTGCCAGCAGTTTTCGGACAGGGACTAAAGAGACCCAGTACTTC. Translation gives CASSFRTGTKETQYF. The chain links TRBV6-2 or TRBV6-3 to TRBJ2-5; possible D gene TRBD1, 8 bases. The V end lost 4 bases, the J end lost 3 bases, and 15 bases lay between the germline ends. Germline V gene data show CDR1 as MNHEY and CDR2 as SVGEGT. The CDR3 has 15 amino acids.

V usage is TRBV6-2 or TRBV6-3 and J usage is TRBJ1-5; tentative D call: TRBD1 (6 bases). The length of the CDR3 is 15 residues. Trimming stripped 5 bases from V and 5 bases from J, with 16 bases between. Per the germline V gene, CDR1 is MNHEY and CDR2 is SVGEGT. The CDR3: CASSPGTPRDQPQHF. DNA of the CDR3: TGTGCCAGCAGTCCCGGGACACCTAGGGATCAGCCCCAGCATTTT.